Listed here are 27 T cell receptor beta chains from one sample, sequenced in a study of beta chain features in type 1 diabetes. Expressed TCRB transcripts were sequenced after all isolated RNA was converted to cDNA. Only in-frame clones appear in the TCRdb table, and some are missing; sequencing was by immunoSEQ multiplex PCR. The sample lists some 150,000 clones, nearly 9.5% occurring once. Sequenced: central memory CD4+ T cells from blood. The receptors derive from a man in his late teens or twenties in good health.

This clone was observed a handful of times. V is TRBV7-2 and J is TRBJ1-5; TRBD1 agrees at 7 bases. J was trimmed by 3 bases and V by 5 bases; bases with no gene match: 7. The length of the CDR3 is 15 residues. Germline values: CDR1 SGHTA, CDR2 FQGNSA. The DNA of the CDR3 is TGTGCCAGCAGCCGGGGGGGACAGTACAATCAGCCCCAGCATTTT. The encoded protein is CASSRGGQYNQPQHF.

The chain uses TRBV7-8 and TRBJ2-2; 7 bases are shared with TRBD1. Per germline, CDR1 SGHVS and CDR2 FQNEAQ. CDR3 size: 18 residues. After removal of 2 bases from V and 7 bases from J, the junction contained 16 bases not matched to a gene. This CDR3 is CASSLYGQVSAFVGELFF. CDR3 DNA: TGTGCCAGCAGCTTATATGGACAGGTTTCAGCATTCGTCGGGGAGCTGTTTTTT.

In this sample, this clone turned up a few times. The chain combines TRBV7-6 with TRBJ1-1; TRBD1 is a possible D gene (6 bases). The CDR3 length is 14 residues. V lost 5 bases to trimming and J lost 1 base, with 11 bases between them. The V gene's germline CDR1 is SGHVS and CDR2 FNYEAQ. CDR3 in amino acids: CASSTQQGNTEAFF. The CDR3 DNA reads TGTGCCAGCAGCACTCAACAGGGGAACACTGAAGCTTTCTTT.

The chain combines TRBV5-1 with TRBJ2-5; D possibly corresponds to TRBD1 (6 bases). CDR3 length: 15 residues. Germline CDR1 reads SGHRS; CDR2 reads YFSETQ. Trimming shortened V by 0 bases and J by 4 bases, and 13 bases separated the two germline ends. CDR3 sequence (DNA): TGCGCCAGCAGCTTGGGAGGACAGAGGGGAGAGACCCAGTACTTC. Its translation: CASSLGGQRGETQYF.

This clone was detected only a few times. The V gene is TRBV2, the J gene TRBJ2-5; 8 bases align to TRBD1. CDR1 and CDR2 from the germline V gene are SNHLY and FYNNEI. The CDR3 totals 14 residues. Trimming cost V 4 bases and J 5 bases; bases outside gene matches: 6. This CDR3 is CASSVQGARETQYF. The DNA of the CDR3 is TGTGCCAGCAGTGTTCAGGGGGCCCGGGAGACCCAGTACTTC.

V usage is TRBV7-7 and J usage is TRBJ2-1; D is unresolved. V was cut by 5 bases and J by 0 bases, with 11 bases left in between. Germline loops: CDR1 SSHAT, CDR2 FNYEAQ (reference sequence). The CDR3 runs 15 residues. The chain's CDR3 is CASSPDMSSYNEQFF. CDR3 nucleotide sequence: TGTGCCAGCAGCCCCGACATGAGCTCCTACAATGAGCAGTTCTTC.

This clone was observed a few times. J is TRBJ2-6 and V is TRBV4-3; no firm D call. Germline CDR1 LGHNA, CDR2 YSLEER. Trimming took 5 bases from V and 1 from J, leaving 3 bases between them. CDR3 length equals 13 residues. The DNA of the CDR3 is TGCGCCAGCAGCATATCTGGGGCCAACGTCCTGACTTTC. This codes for CASSISGANVLTF.

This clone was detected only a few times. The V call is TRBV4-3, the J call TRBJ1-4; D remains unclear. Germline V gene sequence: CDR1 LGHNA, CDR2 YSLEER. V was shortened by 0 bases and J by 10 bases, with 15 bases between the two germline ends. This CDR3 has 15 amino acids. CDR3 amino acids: CASSQDLQSYGKLFF. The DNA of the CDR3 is TGCGCCAGCAGCCAAGATTTACAGAGCTACGGAAAACTGTTTTTT.

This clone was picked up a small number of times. CDR3 bases: TGTGCCAGCAGTTACTCCACAGGCGGACAACTGTTTTTT. Amino acid sequence: CASSYSTGGQLFF. This sequence joins TRBV6-5 and TRBJ1-4, with D perhaps TRBD1 (5 bases). V was trimmed by 0 bases and J by 12 bases, leaving 11 bases between them. The germline V gene encodes CDR1 MNHEY and CDR2 SVGAGI. This CDR3 has 13 amino acids.

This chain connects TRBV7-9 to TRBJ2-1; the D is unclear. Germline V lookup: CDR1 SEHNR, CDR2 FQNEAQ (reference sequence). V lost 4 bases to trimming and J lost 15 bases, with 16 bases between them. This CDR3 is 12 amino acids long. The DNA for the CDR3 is TGTGCCAGCAGCTGGGTACAGTCCGCTCTGTTCTTC. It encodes CASSWVQSALFF.

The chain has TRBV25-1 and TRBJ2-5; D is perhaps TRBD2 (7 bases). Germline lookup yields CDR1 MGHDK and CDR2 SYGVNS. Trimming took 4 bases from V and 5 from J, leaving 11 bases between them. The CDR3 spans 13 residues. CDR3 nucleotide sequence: TGTGCCAGCAGTGGGGGGGGGCAGGAGACCCAGTACTTC. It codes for CASSGGGQETQYF.

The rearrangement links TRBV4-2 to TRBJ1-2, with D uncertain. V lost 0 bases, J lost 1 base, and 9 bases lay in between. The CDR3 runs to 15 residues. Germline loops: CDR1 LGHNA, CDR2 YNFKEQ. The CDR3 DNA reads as TGTGCCAGCAGCCAAGATTCACAGTTTAACTATGGCTACACCTTC. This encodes CASSQDSQFNYGYTF.

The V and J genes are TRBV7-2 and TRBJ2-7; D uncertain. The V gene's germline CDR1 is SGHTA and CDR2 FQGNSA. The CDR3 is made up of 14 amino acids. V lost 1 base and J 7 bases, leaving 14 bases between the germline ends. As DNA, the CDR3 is TGTGCCAGCAGCTTAGGTCAGGCGTTGGATGAGCAGTACTTC. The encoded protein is CASSLGQALDEQYF.

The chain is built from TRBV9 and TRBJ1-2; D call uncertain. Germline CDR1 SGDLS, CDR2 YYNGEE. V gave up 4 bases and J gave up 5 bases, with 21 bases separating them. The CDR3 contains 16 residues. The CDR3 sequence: CASSPSYPEGAYGYTF. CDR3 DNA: TGTGCCAGCAGCCCCTCTTATCCAGAGGGCGCTTATGGCTACACCTTC.

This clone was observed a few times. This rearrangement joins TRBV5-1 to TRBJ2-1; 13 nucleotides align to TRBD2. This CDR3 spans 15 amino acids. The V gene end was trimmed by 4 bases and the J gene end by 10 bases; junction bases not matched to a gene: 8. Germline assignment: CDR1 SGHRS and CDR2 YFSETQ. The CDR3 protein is CASSGTSGGAGEQFF. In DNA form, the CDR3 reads TGCGCCAGCAGCGGAACTAGCGGGGGGGCAGGGGAGCAGTTCTTC.

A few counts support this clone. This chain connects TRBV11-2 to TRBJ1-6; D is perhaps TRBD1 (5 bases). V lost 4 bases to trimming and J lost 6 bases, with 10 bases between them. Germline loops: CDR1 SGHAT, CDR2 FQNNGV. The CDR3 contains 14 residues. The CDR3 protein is CASSSGVANSPLHF. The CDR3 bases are TGTGCCAGCAGCTCGGGGGTGGCTAATTCACCCCTCCACTTT.

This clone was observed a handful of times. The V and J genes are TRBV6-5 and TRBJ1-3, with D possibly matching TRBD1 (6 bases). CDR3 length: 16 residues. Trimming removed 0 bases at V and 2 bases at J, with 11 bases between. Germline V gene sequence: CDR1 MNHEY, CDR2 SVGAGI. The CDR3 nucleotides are TGTGCCAGCAGTTACTCACTCCAGGGGACTGGAAACACCATATATTTT. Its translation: CASSYSLQGTGNTIYF.

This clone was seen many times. The CDR3 loop is CASSQVQPNTGELFF. CDR3 nucleotide sequence: TGTGCCAGCAGCCAAGTACAGCCCAACACCGGGGAGCTGTTTTTT. The chain recombines TRBV7-6 with TRBJ2-2; D ambiguous. CDR1 and CDR2 (germline): SGHVS, FNYEAQ. The CDR3 runs 15 residues. Trimming took 5 bases from V and 2 from J, leaving 12 bases between them.

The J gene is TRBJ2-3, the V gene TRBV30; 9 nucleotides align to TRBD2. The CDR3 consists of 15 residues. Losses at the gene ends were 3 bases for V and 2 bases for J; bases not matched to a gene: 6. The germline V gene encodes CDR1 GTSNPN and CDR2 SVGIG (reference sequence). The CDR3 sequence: CAWRGERGATDTQYF. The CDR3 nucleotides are TGTGCCTGGAGGGGAGAGCGGGGGGCCACAGATACGCAGTATTTT.

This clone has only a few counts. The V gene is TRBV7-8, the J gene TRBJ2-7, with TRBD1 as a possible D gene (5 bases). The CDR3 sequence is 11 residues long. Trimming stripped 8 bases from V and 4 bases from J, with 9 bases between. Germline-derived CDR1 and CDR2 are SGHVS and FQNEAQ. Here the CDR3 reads CASGARYEQYF. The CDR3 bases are TGTGCCAGCGGGGCTCGGTACGAGCAGTACTTC. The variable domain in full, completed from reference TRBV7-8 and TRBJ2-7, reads GAGVSQSPRYKVAKRGQDVALRCDPISGHVSLFWYQQALGQGPEFLTYFQNEAQLDKSGLPSDRFFAERPEGSVSTLKIQRTQQEDSAVYLCASGARYEQYFGPGTRLTVT.

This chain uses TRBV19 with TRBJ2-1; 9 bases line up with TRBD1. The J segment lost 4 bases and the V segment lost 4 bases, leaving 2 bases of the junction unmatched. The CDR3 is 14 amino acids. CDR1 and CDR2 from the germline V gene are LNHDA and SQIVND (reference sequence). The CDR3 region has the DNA TGTGCCAGTAGTAGACAGGGGGTTTACAATGAGCAGTTCTTC. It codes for CASSRQGVYNEQFF.

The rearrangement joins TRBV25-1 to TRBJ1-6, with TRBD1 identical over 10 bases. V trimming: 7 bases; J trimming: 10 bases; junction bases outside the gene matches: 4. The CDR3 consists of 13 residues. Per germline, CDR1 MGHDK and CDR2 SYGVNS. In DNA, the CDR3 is TGTGCCAGCACTGGGACAGGGGAATCACCCCTCCACTTT. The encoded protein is CASTGTGESPLHF.

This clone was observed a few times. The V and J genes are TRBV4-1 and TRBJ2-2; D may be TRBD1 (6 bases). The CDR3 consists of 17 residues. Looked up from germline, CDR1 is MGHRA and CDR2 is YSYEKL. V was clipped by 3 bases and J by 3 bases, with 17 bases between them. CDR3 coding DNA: TGCGCCAGCAGCCAGACCCCAGGGGCGCGAGACACCGGGGAGCTGTTTTTT. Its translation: CASSQTPGARDTGELFF.

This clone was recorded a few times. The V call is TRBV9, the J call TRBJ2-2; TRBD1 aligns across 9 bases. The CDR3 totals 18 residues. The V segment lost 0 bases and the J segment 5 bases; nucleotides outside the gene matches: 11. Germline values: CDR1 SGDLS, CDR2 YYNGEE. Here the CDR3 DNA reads TGTGCCAGCAGCGTAGGTTTGGGACAGGGCGGTTTGACCGGGGAGCTGTTTTTT. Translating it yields CASSVGLGQGGLTGELFF.

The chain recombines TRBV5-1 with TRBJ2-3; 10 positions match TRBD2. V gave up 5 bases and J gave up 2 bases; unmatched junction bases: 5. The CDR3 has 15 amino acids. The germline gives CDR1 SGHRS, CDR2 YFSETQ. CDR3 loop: CASSPLAGSTDTQYF. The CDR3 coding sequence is TGCGCCAGCAGTCCACTAGCGGGGTCCACAGATACGCAGTATTTT.

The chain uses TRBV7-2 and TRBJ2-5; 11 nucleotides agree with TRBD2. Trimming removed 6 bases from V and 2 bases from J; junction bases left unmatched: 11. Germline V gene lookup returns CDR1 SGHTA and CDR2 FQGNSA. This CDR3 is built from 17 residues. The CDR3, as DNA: TGTGCCAGCAGTCCCGACTTAGCGGGGGGGCGGCAAGAGACCCAGTACTTC. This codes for CASSPDLAGGRQETQYF.

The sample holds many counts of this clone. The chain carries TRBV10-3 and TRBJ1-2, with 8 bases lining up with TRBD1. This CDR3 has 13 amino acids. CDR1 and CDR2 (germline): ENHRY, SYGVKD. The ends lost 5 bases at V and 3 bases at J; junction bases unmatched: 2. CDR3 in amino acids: CAISQGADYGYTF. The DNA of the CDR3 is TGTGCCATCAGTCAGGGGGCAGACTATGGCTACACCTTC.